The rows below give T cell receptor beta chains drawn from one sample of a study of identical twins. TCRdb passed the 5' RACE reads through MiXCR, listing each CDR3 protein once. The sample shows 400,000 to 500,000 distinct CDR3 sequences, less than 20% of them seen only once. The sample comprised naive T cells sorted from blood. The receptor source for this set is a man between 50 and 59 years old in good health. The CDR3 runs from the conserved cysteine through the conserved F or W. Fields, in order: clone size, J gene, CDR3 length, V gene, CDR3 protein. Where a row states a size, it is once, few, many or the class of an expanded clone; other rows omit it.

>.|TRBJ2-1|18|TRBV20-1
CSAPLGLAGKGSYNEQFF
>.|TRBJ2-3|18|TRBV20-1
CSTEGLAGMGIFTDTQYF
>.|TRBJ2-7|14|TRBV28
CASTQGRGSYEQYF
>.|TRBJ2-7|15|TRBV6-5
CASSYSVSGLGEQYF
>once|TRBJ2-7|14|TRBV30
CAWNLGRARPEQYF
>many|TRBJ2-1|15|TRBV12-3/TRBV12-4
CASTYGTSGVNEQFF
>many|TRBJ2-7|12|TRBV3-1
CASSPPSYEQYF
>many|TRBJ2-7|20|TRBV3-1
CASSLKPSTLAGGPTYEQYF
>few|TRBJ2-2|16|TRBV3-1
CASSPREGSDTGELFF
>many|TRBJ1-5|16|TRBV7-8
CASSLAGQVSNQPQHF
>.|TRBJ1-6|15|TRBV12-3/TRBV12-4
CASRKQGSVYSPLHF
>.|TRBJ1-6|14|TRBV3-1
CASRETGVNSPLHF
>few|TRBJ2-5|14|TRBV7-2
CASSTRQEQETQYF
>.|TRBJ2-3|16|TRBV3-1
CASSPSTGMVTDTQYF
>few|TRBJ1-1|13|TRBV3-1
CASSLQPGTEAFF
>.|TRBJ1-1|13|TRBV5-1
CASRDGRGGEAFF
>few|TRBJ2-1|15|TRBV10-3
CAISELGDTYNEQFF
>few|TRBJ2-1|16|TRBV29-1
CSVNSPRLAGVREQFF
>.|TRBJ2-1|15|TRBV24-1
CATSDRLRGYNEQFF
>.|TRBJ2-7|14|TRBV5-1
CASSQSRDRGEQYF
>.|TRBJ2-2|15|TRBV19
CASSPRVVRTGELFF
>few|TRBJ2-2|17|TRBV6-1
CASRGPGLAGRSGELFF
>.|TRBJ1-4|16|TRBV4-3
CASSQEPGTGVVKLFF
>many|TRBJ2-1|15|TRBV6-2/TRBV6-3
CASSYSRQESNEQFF
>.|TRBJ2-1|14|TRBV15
CATKPGQFYNEQFF
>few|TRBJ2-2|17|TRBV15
CATSRDRTGWGTGELFF
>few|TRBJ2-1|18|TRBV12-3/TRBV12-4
CASSLILGLAGVRNEQFF
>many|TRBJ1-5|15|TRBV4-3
CASSQDSNPDQPQHF
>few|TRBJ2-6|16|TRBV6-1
CASRRAGGGGANVLTF
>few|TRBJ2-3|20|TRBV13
CASSLPPGTSGATSTDTQYF
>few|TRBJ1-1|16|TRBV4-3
CASSKLPGQGNTEAFF
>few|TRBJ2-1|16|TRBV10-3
CAISDQSGRAHNEQFF
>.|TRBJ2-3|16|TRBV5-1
CASSFSSSGRTYTQYF
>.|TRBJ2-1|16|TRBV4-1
CASSPLSGGVLDEQFF
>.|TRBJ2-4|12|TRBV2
CASSETKNIQYF
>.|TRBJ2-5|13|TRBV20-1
CSARALSRETQYF
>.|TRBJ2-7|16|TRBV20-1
CSARDWGQAISYEQYF
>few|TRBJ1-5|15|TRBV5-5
CASSLGELSNQPQHF
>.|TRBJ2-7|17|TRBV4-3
CASSQDLLRPGGAEQYF
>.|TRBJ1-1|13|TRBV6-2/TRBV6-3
CASSYVQGTEAFF
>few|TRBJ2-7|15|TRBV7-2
CASSWIGEGHYEQYF
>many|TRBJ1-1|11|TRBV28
CASSFNTEAFF
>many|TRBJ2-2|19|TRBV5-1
CASSLDMASGRPNTGELFF
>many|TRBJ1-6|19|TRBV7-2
CASSLAGRMTSSYNSPLHF
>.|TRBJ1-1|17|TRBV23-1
CASSQSLLRLMNTEAFF
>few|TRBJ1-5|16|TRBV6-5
CASSYFGDRVGQPQHF
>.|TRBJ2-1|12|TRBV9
CASSGSRNEQFF
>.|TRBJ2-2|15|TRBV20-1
CSAKNQGINAGELFF
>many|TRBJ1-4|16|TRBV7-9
CASSPQREGTGRKLFF
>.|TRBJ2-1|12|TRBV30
CAWAGLAYEQFF
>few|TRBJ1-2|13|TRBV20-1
CSAKTRAVYGYTF